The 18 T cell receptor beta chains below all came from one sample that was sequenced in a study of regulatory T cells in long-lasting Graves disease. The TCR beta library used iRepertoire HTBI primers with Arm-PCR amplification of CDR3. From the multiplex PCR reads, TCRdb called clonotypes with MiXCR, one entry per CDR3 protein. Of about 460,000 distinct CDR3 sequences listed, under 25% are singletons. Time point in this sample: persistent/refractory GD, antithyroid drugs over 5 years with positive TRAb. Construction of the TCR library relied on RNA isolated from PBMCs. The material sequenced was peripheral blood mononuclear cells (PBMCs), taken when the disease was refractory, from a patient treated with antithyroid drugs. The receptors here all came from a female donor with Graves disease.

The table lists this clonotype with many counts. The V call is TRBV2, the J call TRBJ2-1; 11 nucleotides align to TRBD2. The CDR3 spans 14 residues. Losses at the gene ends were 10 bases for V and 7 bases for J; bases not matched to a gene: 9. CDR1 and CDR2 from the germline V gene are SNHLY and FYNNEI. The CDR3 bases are TGTGCCATCCTCATAGCGGGGGGGATGAATGAGCAGTTCTTC. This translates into CAILIAGGMNEQFF.

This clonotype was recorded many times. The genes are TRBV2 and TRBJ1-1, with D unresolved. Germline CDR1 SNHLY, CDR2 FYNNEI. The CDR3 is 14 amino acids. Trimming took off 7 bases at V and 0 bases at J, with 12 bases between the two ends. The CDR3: CASKADTLNTEAFF. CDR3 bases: TGTGCCAGCAAGGCCGATACCTTGAACACTGAAGCTTTCTTT.

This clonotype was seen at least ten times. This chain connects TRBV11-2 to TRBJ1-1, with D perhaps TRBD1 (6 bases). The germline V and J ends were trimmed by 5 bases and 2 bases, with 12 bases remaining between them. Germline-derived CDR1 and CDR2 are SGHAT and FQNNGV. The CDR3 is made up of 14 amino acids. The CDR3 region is CASSEGTSNTEAFF. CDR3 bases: TGTGCCAGCAGCGAGGGGACAAGTAACACTGAAGCTTTCTTT. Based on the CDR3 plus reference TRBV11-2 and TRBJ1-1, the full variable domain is EAGVAQSPRYKIIEKRQSVAFWCNPISGHATLYWYQQILGQGPKLLIQFQNNGVVDDSQLPKDRFSAERLKGVDSTLKIQPAKLEDSAVYLCASSEGTSNTEAFFGQGTRLTVV.

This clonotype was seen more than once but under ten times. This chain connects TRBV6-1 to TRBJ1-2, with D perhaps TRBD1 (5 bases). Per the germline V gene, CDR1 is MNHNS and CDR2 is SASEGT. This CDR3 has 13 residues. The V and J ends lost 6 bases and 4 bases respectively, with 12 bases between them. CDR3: CASRTGAFYGYTF. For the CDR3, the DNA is TGTGCCAGCAGAACCGGGGCCTTCTATGGCTACACCTTC.

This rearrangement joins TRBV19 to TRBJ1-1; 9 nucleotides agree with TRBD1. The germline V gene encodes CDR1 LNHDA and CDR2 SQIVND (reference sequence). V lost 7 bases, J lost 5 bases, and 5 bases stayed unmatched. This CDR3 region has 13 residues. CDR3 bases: TGTGCCAGTACCCAGACAGGGGGAACTGAAGCTTTCTTT. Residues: CASTQTGGTEAFF.

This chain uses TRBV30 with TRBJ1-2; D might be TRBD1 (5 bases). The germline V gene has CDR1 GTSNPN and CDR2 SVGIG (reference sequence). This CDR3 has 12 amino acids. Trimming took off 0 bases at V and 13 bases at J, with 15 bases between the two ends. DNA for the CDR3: TGTGCCTGGAGTGTAACGTTACAGGTGTGCACCTTC. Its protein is CAWSVTLQVCTF.

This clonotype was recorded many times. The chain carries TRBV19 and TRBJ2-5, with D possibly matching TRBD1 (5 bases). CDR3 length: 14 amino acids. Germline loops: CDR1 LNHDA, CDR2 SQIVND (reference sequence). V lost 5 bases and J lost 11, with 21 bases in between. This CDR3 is CASSPRARVGAQYF. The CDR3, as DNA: TGTGCCAGTAGTCCACGAGCCCGGGTAGGGGCTCAGTACTTC.

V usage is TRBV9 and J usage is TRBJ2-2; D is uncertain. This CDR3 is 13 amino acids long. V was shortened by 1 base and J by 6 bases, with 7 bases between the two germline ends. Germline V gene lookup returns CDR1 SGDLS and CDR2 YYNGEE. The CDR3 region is CASSVRVSGELFF. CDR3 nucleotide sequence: TGTGCCAGCAGCGTAAGGGTCTCCGGGGAGCTGTTTTTT.

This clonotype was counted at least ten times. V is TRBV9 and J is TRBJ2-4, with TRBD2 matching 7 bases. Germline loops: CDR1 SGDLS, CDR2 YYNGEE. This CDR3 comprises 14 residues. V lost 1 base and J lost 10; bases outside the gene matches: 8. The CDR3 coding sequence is TGTGCCAGCAGCGTAAGCGGGACCTTAGAAATTCAGTACTTC. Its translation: CASSVSGTLEIQYF.

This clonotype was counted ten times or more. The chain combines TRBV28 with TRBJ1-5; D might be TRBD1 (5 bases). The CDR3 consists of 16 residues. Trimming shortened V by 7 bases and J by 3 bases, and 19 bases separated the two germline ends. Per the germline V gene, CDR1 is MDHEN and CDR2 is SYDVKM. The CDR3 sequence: CASTVLGQGYNQPQHF. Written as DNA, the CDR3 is TGTGCCAGCACCGTCCTCGGGCAGGGTTACAATCAGCCCCAGCATTTT.

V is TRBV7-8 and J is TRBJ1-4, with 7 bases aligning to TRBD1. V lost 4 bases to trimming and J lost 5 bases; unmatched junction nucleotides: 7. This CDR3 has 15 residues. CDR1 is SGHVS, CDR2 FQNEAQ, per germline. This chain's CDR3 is CASSSYRGGNEKLFF. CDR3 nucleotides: TGTGCCAGCAGCTCCTACAGGGGCGGGAATGAAAAACTGTTTTTT.

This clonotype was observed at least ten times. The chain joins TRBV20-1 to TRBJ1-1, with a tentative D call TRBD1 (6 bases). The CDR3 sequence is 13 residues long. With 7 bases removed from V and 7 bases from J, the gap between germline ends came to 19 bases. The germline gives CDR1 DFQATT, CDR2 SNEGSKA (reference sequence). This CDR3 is CSVDRGGTLEAFF. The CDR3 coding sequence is TGCAGTGTCGATCGAGGGGGGACACTTGAAGCTTTCTTT.

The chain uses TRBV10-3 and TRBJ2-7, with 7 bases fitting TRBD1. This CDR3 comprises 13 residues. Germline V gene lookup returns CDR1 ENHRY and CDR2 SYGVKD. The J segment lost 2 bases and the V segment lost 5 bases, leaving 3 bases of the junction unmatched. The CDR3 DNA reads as TGTGCCATCAGTTCCGGGACAGCCTACGAGCAGTACTTC. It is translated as CAISSGTAYEQYF.

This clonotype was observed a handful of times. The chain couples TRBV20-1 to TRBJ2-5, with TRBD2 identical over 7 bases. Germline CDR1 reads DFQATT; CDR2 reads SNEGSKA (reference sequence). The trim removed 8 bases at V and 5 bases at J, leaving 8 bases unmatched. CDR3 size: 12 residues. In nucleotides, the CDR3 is TGCAGTTCAAGAGCGGGGATCGAGACCCAGTACTTC. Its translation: CSSRAGIETQYF.

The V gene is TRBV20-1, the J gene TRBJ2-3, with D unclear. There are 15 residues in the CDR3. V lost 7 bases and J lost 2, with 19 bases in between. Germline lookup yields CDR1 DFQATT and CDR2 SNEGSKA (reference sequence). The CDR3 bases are TGCAGTGTTGAAACGGGCAGTCACACCACAGATACGCAGTATTTT. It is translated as CSVETGSHTTDTQYF.

CDR3 coding DNA: TGCGCCAGCAGTTCCTACCAGGGGGTCGCTGAAGCTTTCTTT. As protein: CASSSYQGVAEAFF. The chain is built from TRBV5-1 and TRBJ1-1; TRBD1 agrees at 7 bases. V shed 5 bases, J shed 6 bases, and the junction held 10 bases outside the gene matches. Looked up from germline, CDR1 is SGHRS and CDR2 is YFSETQ. The CDR3 has 14 amino acids.

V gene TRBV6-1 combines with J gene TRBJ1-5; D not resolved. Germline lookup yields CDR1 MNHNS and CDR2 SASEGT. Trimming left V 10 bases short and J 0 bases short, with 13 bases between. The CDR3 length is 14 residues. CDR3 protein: CATTPGYSNQPQHF. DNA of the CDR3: TGTGCCACAACCCCCGGATATAGCAATCAGCCCCAGCATTTT.

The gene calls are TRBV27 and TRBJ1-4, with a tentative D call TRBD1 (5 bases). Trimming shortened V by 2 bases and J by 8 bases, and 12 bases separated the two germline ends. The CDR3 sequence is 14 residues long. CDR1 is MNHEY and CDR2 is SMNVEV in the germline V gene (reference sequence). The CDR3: CASSLPRVNEKLFF. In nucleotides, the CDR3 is TGTGCCAGCAGTTTACCCAGGGTGAACGAAAAACTGTTTTTT.